This record covers a single TCR beta chain. This record comes from a study of blood T cell repertoires in COVID-19. At the level of the study: The United States, Italy and Spain provided the acute and convalescent COVID-19 samples.

Sequenced by immunoSEQ multiplex PCR; TCRdb stores in-frame clones only, minus some. The sample comprises 250,000 to 400,000 clones, approximately 87% of which are singletons, and less than 3.5% rests with the top ten. Trimming removed 4 bases from V and 0 bases from J; junction bases left unmatched: 5. The germline V gene has CDR1 MNHNY and CDR2 SVGAGI (reference sequence). The CDR3 is made up of 15 amino acids. Sequencing used peripheral blood. The chain couples TRBV6-6 to TRBJ1-2, with 7 bases fitting TRBD1. This receptor was taken from a woman under 40 with COVID-19, enrolled during active disease. The CDR3 DNA sequence: TGTGCCAGCAGTTCCACAGGGGCGGCTAACTATGGCTACACCTTC. It is translated as CASSSTGAANYGYTF.